The 22 T cell receptor beta chains in this list originate from one sample, sequenced in a study of CD4 T cells in relation to SARS-CoV-2 and coronaviruses. Profiling relied on immunoSEQ multiplex PCR, and the TCRdb table lists in-frame clones only, not all of them. The sample has about 60,000 clones; about 92% are singletons. The sample comprised naive CD4+ T cells from PBMCs. Subset here: naive CD4+ T cells isolated by negative enrichment. All receptors come from an adult with COVID-19.

The rearrangement uses TRBV24-1 and TRBJ2-3, with D uncertain. The CDR3 runs to 13 residues. The V gene lost 7 bases and the J gene lost 0 bases, with 7 bases spanning the gap. Germline V gene data show CDR1 as KGHDR and CDR2 as SFDVKD. Here the CDR3 reads CATSHGSTDTQYF. DNA for the CDR3: TGTGCCACCAGCCATGGTAGCACAGATACGCAGTATTTT.

The chain uses TRBV19 and TRBJ2-3; TRBD2 matches 12 bases. Germline trimming cut 3 bases from V and 1 base from J; bases unmatched to any gene: 11. This CDR3 contains 19 residues. Per germline, CDR1 LNHDA and CDR2 SQIVND (reference sequence). The CDR3: CASSMRLAGVGGRTDTQYF. For the CDR3, the DNA is TGTGCCAGTAGTATGCGACTAGCGGGAGTTGGGGGCCGCACAGATACGCAGTATTTT.

This sequence joins TRBV7-9 and TRBJ2-1, with 10 nucleotides matching TRBD2. Germline V gene data show CDR1 as SEHNR and CDR2 as FQNEAQ (reference sequence). V gave up 5 bases and J gave up 8 bases; unmatched junction bases: 6. The CDR3 consists of 14 residues. CDR3 protein: CASSVTSGIYEQFF. For the CDR3, the DNA is TGTGCCAGCAGCGTTACTAGCGGGATCTATGAGCAGTTCTTC.

The chain couples TRBV15 to TRBJ1-2; maybe TRBD1 (5 bases). Germline lookup yields CDR1 LNHNV and CDR2 YYDKDF (reference sequence). Trimming took off 0 bases at V and 4 bases at J, with 21 bases between the two ends. The CDR3 is made up of 18 amino acids. CDR3 sequence: CATSRDQGGRQRLYGYTF. The DNA of the CDR3 is TGTGCCACCAGCAGAGATCAGGGCGGGAGACAGAGACTCTATGGCTACACCTTC.

The chain recombines TRBV10-3 with TRBJ1-3, with a weak D call TRBD1 (5 bases). Trimming left V 8 bases short and J 1 base short, with 6 bases between. The CDR3 loop spans 12 amino acids. Germline V gives CDR1 ENHRY, CDR2 SYGVKD. The CDR3 spells CAIGGSGNTIYF. The CDR3 DNA reads as TGTGCCATCGGGGGTTCTGGAAACACCATATATTTT.

The chain's CDR3 is CASSYPRGHSYEQYF. The CDR3 bases are TGTGCCAGCAGTTATCCCAGGGGGCACTCCTACGAGCAGTACTTC. V gene TRBV6-2 or TRBV6-3 combines with J gene TRBJ2-7; TRBD1 matches 8 bases. Trimming removed 3 bases from V and 0 bases from J; junction bases left unmatched: 4. CDR1 MNHEY and CDR2 SVGEGT come from the germline V gene. The CDR3 spans 15 residues.

The rearrangement joins TRBV28 to TRBJ1-1; D gene ambiguous. The CDR3 totals 15 residues. CDR1 and CDR2 from the germline V gene are MDHEN and SYDVKM. V was cut by 5 bases and J by 2 bases, with 15 bases left in between. Here the CDR3 DNA reads TGTGCCAGCAGTGTAACTATAGGAATAAACACTGAAGCTTTCTTT. Translating it yields CASSVTIGINTEAFF.

The CDR3 spells CASSRPGTGGYEQYF. The CDR3 bases are TGTGCCAGCAGCCGACCCGGGACAGGGGGCTACGAGCAGTACTTC. The chain links TRBV7-6 to TRBJ2-7, with TRBD1 matching 11 bases. Germline CDR1 is SGHVS and CDR2 is FNYEAQ. The CDR3 has 15 residues. The trim removed 5 bases at V and 3 bases at J, leaving 6 bases unmatched.

The chain couples TRBV18 to TRBJ1-2; unclear D gene. Germline CDR1 and CDR2: KGHSH and LQKENI. This CDR3 has 13 residues. The V gene lost 5 bases and the J gene lost 8 bases, with 15 bases spanning the gap. CDR3 DNA sequence: TGTGCCAGCTCAGCGATCCGGGAGGAGGGCTACACCTTC. Translated: CASSAIREEGYTF.

This clone was seen once. The V call is TRBV28, the J call TRBJ2-7; D not resolved. V was cut by 3 bases and J by 6 bases, with 6 bases left in between. Germline V gives CDR1 MDHEN, CDR2 SYDVKM. This CDR3 comprises 11 residues. In DNA form, the CDR3 reads TGTGCCAGCAGTTTCGGGTTCGAGCAGTACTTC. This gives the protein CASSFGFEQYF.

This chain uses TRBV4-1 with TRBJ2-5, with 11 bases fitting TRBD2. The CDR3 totals 15 residues. The V and J ends lost 6 bases and 1 base, in that order; junction bases with no gene match: 4. The germline gives CDR1 MGHRA, CDR2 YSYEKL. The CDR3 reads CASRTLAGVQETQYF. DNA of the CDR3: TGCGCCAGCAGAACACTAGCGGGGGTCCAAGAGACCCAGTACTTC.

The CDR3 is CASTKDGFRAYEQFF. The CDR3 coding sequence is TGTGCCAGCACGAAGGATGGGTTCAGGGCGTATGAGCAGTTCTTC. This chain connects TRBV27 to TRBJ2-1; a weak D match, TRBD1 (5 bases). Germline V gene sequence: CDR1 MNHEY, CDR2 SMNVEV (reference sequence). V was clipped by 7 bases and J by 8 bases, with 21 bases between them. The CDR3 contains 15 residues.

This chain joins TRBV21-1 and TRBJ2-7; the table's D call, TRBD2, has no DNA check behind it. TRBV21-1 is a pseudogene. The length of the CDR3 is 18 residues. The CDR3, as DNA: TGTGCCAGCAGCAAAAAAGCAGAGTTGAGCGGGAGGCGCTCCGAGCAGTACTTC. This codes for CASSKKAELSGRRSEQYF.

This clone was counted once. The chain joins TRBV7-9 to TRBJ2-3; D perhaps matches TRBD1 (5 bases). Germline lookup yields CDR1 SEHNR and CDR2 FQNEAQ (reference sequence). The germline V and J ends were trimmed by 1 base and 4 bases, with 15 bases remaining between them. CDR3 length equals 16 residues. The CDR3 nucleotides are TGTGCCAGCAGCTTAGGATGGGGCTTTAGGGCAGATACGCAGTATTTT. Translating it yields CASSLGWGFRADTQYF. The full variable domain, rest sourced from reference TRBV7-9 and TRBJ2-3, is DTGVSQNPRHKITKRGQNVTFRCDPISEHNRLYWYRQTLGQGPEFLTYFQNEAQLEKSRLLSDRFSAERPKGSFSTLEIQRTEQGDSAMYLCASSLGWGFRADTQYFGPGTRLTVL.

V gene TRBV5-1 combines with J gene TRBJ1-6; 9 nucleotides match TRBD1. After removal of 0 bases from V and 9 bases from J, the junction contained 4 bases not matched to a gene. Germline assignment: CDR1 SGHRS and CDR2 YFSETQ. CDR3 length equals 15 residues. The CDR3 sequence is CASSLEDRGGSPLHF. CDR3 in DNA: TGCGCCAGCAGCTTGGAGGACAGGGGCGGTTCACCCCTCCACTTT.

V gene TRBV9 combines with J gene TRBJ2-5; no firm D call. CDR1 is SGDLS and CDR2 is YYNGEE in the germline V gene. The CDR3 is made up of 15 amino acids. The V end was cut by 3 bases, the J end by 0 bases, with 12 bases between. The DNA of the CDR3 is TGTGCCAGCAGCGAGGCCTACTACCACCAAGAGACCCAGTACTTC. Its translation: CASSEAYYHQETQYF. Full variable domain (outside the CDR3, taken from reference TRBV9 and TRBJ2-5): DSGVTQTPKHLITATGQRVTLRCSPRSGDLSVYWYQQSLDQGLQFLIQYYNGEERAKGNILERFSAQQFPDLHSELNLSSLELGDSALYFCASSEAYYHQETQYFGPGTRLLVL.

This chain uses TRBV20-1 with TRBJ2-6; D not certain. V lost 3 bases, J lost 0 bases, and 6 bases lay in between. The germline V gene has CDR1 DFQATT and CDR2 SNEGSKA (reference sequence). CDR3 length: 14 residues. CDR3 bases: TGCAGTGCTAGTAGAGTCTCTGGGGCCAACGTCCTGACTTTC. This translates into CSASRVSGANVLTF.

This chain connects TRBV4-2 to TRBJ2-5; TRBD2 aligns across 7 bases. The CDR3 loop spans 15 amino acids. V shed 6 bases and J 4 bases; nucleotides not matched to a gene: 11. Germline V lookup: CDR1 LGHNA, CDR2 YNFKEQ. The CDR3 loop reads CASRGGSGIGETQYF. The CDR3 DNA reads TGTGCCAGCAGGGGGGGAAGCGGGATTGGAGAGACCCAGTACTTC.

Concerning this clone itself: One junction end disagrees with the germline gene, perhaps due to a read error. The chain is built from TRBV6-1 and TRBJ2-6; TRBD1 might be the D (6 bases). The CDR3 has 15 residues. Germline V gene data show CDR1 as MNHNS and CDR2 as SASEGT. CDR3 coding DNA: TGTGCCAGCAGCGAAGGGGGCTCTGGGGCCAACGTCCTGACTTTC. Protein product: CASSEGGSGANVLTF.

The chain recombines TRBV24-1 with TRBJ2-1; 10 bases are shared with TRBD2. The CDR3 extends over 15 amino acids. Looked up from germline, CDR1 is KGHDR and CDR2 is SFDVKD. The junction had 5 bases not matched to a gene; V was cut back by 4 bases and J by 6 bases. The CDR3: CATSDPSGSINEQFF. In DNA form, the CDR3 reads TGTGCCACCAGTGACCCTAGCGGGAGCATCAATGAGCAGTTCTTC.

The rearrangement uses TRBV10-3 and TRBJ1-2, with 8 bases lining up with TRBD1. CDR3 size: 15 residues. The trim removed 3 bases at V and 3 bases at J, leaving 6 bases unmatched. Germline V CDR1 and CDR2: ENHRY, SYGVKD. Here the CDR3 reads CAISDTRQGYYGYTF. For the CDR3, the DNA is TGTGCCATCAGTGACACCCGACAGGGGTACTATGGCTACACCTTC.

The J gene is TRBJ1-5, the V gene TRBV5-6, with TRBD1 matching over 9 bases. V lost 5 bases, J lost 5 bases, and 2 bases stayed unmatched. CDR3 length equals 13 residues. Looked up from germline, CDR1 is SGHDT and CDR2 is YYEEEE. The CDR3 DNA reads as TGTGCCAGCAGTCGGACAGGGGATCAGCCCCAGCATTTT. Its translation is CASSRTGDQPQHF.